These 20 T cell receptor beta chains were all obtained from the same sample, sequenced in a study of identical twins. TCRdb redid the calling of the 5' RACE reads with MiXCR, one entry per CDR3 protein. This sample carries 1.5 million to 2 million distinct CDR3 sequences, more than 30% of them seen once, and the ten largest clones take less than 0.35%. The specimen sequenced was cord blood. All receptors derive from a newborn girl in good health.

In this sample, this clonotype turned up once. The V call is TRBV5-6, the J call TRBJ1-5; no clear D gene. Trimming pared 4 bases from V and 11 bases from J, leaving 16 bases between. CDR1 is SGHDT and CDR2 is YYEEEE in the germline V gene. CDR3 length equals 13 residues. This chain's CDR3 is CASSPSPTRAQHF. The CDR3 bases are TGTGCCAGCAGCCCCAGTCCTACTAGGGCCCAGCATTTT.

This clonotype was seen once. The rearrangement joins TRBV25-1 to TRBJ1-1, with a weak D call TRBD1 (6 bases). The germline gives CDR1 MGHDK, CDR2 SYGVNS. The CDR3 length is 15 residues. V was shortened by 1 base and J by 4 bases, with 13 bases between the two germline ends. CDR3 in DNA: TGTGCCAGCAGTGAATGGGCAGGGGTGATCACTGAAGCTTTCTTT. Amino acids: CASSEWAGVITEAFF.

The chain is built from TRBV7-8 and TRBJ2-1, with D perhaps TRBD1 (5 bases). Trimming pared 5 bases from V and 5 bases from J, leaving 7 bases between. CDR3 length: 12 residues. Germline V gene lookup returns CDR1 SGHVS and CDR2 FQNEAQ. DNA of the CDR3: TGTGCCAGCAGCCGACAGCACAATGAGCAGTTCTTC. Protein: CASSRQHNEQFF.

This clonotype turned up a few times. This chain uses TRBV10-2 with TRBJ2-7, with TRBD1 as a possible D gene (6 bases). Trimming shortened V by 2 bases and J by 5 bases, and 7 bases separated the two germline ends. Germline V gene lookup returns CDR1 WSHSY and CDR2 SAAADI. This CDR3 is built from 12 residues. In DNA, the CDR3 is TGCGCCAGCAGTGAGAACAGGGACGAGCAGTACTTC. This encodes CASSENRDEQYF.

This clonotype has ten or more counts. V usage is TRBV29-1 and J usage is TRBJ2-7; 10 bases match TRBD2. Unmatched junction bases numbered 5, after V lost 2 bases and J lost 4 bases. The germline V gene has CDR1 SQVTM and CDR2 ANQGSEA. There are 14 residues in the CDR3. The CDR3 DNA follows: TGCAGCGTTGAACTAGCGGGAGCGAAATACGAGCAGTACTTC. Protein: CSVELAGAKYEQYF.

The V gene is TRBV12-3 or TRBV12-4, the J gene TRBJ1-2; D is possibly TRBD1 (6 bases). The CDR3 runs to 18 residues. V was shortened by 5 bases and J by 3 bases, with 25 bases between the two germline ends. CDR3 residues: CASSVRGWDGTSHYGYTF. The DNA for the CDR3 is TGTGCCAGCAGTGTACGGGGATGGGATGGGACATCGCACTATGGCTACACCTTC.

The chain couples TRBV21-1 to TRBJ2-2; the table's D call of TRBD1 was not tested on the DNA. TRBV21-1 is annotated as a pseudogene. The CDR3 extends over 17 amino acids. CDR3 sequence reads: CASSKGGQGVNTGELFF. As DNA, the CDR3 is TGTGCCAGCAGCAAAGGTGGACAGGGGGTGAACACCGGGGAGCTGTTTTTT.

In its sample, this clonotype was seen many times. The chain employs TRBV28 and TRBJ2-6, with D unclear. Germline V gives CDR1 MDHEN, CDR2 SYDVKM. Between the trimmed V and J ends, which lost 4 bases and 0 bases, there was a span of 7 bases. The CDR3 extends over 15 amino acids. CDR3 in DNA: TGTGCCAGCAGTTCCGGAAGCTCTGGGGCCAACGTCCTGACTTTC. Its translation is CASSSGSSGANVLTF.

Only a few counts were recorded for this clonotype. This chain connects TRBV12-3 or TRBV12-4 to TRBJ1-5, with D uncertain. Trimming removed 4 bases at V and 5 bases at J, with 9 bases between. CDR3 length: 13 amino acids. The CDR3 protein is CASSSLRDQPQHF. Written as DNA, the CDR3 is TGTGCCAGCAGTTCCCTAAGAGATCAGCCCCAGCATTTT.

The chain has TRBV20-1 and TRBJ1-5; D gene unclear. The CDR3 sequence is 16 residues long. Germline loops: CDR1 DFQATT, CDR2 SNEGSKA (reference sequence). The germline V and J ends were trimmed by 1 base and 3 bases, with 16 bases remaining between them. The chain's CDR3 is CSARGPLMGFNQPQHF. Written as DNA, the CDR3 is TGCAGTGCTAGAGGACCCCTGATGGGATTCAATCAGCCCCAGCATTTT.

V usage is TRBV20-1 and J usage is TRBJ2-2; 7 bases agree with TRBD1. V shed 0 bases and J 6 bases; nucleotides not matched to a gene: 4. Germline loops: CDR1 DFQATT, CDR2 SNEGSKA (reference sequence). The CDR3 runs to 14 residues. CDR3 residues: CSAREIDRAGELFF. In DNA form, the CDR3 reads TGCAGTGCTAGAGAGATAGACAGGGCCGGGGAGCTGTTTTTT.

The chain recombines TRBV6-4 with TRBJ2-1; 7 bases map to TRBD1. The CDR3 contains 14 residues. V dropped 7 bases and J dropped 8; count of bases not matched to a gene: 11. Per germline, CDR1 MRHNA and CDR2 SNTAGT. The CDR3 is CASTPRTGVHEQFF. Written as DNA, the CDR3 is TGTGCCAGCACCCCAAGAACAGGGGTCCATGAGCAGTTCTTC.

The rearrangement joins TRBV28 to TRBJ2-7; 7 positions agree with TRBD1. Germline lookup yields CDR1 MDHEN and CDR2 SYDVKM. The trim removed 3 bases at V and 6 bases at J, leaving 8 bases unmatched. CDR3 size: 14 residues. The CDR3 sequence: CASSFPSPGGEQYF. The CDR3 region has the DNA TGTGCCAGCAGTTTCCCCTCCCCAGGGGGCGAGCAGTACTTC.

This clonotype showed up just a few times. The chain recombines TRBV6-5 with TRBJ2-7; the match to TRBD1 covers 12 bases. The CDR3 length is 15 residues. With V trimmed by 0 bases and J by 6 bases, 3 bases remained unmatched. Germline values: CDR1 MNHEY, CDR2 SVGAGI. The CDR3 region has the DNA TGTGCCAGCAGTTACTCGGGGACAGGGGGCGCCGAGCAGTACTTC. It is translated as CASSYSGTGGAEQYF.

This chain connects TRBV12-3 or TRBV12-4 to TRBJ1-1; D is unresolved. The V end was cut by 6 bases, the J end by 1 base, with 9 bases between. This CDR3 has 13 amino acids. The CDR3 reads CASSPPKNTEAFF. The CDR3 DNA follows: TGTGCCAGCAGCCCACCGAAGAACACTGAAGCTTTCTTT.

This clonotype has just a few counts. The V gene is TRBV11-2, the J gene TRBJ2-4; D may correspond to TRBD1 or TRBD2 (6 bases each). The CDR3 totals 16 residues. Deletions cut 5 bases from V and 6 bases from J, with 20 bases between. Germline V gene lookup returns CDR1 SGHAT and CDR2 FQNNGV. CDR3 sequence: CASSPVWGADRNIQYF. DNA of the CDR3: TGTGCCAGCAGCCCTGTCTGGGGGGCAGATCGAAACATTCAGTACTTC.

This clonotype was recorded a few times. This chain's CDR3 is CASSFGGLNRYTF. CDR3 in DNA: TGTGCCAGCAGTTTCGGGGGGCTGAATCGCTACACCTTC. This chain connects TRBV28 to TRBJ1-2, with a tentative D call TRBD1 (6 bases). Trimming left V 3 bases short and J 9 bases short, with 14 bases between. CDR1 is MDHEN, CDR2 SYDVKM, per germline. The CDR3 spans 13 residues.

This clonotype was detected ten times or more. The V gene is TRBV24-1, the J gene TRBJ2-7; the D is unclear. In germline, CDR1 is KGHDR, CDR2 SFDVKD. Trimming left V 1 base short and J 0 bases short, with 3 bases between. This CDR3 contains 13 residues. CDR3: CATSDFSSYEQYF. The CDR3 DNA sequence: TGTGCCACCAGTGATTTCAGCTCCTACGAGCAGTACTTC.

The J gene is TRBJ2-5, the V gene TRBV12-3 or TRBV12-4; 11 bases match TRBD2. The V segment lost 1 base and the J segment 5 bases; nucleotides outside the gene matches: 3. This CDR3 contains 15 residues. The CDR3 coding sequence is TGTGCCAGCAGTTTAGGACTAGCGGGGATCGAGACCCAGTACTTC. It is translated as CASSLGLAGIETQYF.

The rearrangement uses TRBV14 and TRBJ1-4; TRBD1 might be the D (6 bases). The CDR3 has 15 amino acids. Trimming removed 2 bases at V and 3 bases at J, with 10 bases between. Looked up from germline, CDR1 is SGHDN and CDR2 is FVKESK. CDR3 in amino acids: CASSQYRAPNEKLFF. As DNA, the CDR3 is TGTGCCAGCAGCCAATACAGGGCCCCTAATGAAAAACTGTTTTTT.